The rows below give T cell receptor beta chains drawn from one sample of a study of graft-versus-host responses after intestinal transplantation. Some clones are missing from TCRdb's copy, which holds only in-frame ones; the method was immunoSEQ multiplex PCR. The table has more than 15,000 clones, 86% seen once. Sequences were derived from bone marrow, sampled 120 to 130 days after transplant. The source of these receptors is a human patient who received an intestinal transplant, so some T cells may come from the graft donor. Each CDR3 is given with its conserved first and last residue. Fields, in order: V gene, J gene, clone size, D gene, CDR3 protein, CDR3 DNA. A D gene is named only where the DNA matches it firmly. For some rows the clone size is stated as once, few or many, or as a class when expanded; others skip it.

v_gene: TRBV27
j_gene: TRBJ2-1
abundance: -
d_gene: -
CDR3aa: CASSLGVNNEQFF
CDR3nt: TGTGCCAGCAGTTTAGGAGTGAACAATGAGCAGTTCTTC

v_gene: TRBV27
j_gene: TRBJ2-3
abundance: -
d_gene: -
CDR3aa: CASTTETGDTQYF
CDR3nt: TGTGCCAGCACCACGGAAACAGGTGATACGCAGTATTTT

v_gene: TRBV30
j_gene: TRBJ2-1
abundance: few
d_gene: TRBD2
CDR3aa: CAWIGGSYNEQFF
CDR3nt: TGTGCCTGGATAGGCGGGAGCTACAATGAGCAGTTCTTC

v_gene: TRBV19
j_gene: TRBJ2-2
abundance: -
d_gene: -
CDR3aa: CASSETGELFF
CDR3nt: TGTGCCAGTAGTGAGACCGGGGAGCTGTTTTTT

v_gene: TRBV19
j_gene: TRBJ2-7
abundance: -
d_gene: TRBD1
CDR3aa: CASTPTGVLHEQYF
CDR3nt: TGTGCCAGTACCCCCACAGGGGTCCTCCACGAGCAGTACTTC

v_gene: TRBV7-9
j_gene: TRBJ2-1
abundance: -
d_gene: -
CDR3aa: CASSLVLRQAETNEQFF
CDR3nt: TGTGCCAGCAGCTTAGTGCTGCGGCAGGCGGAAACCAATGAGCAGTTCTTC

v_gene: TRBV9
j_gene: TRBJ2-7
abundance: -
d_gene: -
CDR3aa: CASSFNPLGGYEQYF
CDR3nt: TGTGCCAGCAGCTTCAACCCACTGGGGGGCTACGAGCAGTACTTC

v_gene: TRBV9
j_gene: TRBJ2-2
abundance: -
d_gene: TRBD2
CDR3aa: CASSPGGGRRIGELFF
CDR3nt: TGTGCCAGCAGCCCAGGTGGCGGGAGAAGGATCGGGGAGCTGTTTTTT

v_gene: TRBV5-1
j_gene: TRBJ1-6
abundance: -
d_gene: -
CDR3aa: CASRRRLRNSPLHF
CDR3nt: TGCGCCAGCAGACGGAGACTTCGTAATTCACCCCTCCACTTT

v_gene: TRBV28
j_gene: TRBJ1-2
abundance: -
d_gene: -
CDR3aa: CASTLGGNYGYTF
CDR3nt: TGTGCCAGCACCCTGGGAGGAAACTATGGCTACACCTTC

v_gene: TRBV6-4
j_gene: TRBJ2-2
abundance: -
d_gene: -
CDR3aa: CASSEGRGPTGELFF
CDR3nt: TGTGCCAGCAGTGAAGGGCGGGGACCCACCGGGGAGCTGTTTTTT

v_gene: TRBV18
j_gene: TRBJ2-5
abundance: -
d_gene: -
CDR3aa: CASSPEYQETQYF
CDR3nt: TGTGCCAGCTCACCAGAGTACCAAGAGACCCAGTACTTC

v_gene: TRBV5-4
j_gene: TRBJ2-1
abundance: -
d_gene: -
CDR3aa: CASSLENDPLEQFF
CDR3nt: TGTGCCAGCAGCTTGGAGAACGACCCCCTTGAGCAGTTCTTC

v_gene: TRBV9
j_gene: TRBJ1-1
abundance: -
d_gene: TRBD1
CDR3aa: CASSATGGTEAFF
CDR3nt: TGTGCCAGCAGTGCTACAGGGGGCACTGAAGCTTTCTTT

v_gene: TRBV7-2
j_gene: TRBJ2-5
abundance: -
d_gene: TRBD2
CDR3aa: CASSFSGKETQYF
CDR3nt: TGTGCCAGCAGCTTTAGCGGGAAAGAGACCCAGTACTTC

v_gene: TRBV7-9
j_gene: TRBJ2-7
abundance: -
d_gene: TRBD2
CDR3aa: CASSPWTSGSSYEQYF
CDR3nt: TGTGCCAGCAGCCCGTGGACTAGCGGGAGTAGTTACGAGCAGTACTTC

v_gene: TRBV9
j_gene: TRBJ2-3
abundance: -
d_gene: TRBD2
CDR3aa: CASSVDGRETDTQYF
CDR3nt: TGTGCCAGCAGCGTAGACGGGCGGGAGACAGATACGCAGTATTTT

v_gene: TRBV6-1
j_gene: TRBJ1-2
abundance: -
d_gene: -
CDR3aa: CASSLLTTDGYTF
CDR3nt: TGTGCCAGCAGTCTACTTACGACAGATGGCTACACCTTC

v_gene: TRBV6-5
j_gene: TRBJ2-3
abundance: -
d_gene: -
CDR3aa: CASSLAEGITDTQYF
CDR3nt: TGTGCCAGCAGTTTAGCGGAGGGGATCACAGATACGCAGTATTTT

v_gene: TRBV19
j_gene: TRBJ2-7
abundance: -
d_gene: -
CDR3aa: CASSVRASYEQYF
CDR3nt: TGTGCCAGTAGTGTCAGGGCCTCCTACGAGCAGTACTTC

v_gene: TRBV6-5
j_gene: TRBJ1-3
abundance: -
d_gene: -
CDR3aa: CASSRVSSGNTIYF
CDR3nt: TGTGCCAGCAGTCGGGTTAGCTCTGGAAACACCATATATTTT

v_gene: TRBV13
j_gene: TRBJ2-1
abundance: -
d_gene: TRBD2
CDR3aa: CASSFSGSSYNEQFF
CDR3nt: TGTGCCAGCAGCTTTAGCGGGAGCTCCTACAATGAGCAGTTCTTC

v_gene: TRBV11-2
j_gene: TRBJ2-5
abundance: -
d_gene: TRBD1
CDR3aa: CASSLDGTGGPQETQYF
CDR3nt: TGTGCCAGCAGCTTAGACGGTACAGGGGGACCACAAGAGACCCAGTACTTC

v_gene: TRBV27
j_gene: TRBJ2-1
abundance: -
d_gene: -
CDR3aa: CASSLLTSFEQFF
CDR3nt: TGTGCCAGCAGTCTATTAACTAGCTTTGAGCAGTTCTTC

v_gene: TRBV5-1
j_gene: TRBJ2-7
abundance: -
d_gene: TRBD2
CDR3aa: CASSFSVAGGSYEQYF
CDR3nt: TGCGCCAGCAGCTTCAGCGTAGCGGGAGGCTCCTACGAGCAGTACTTC

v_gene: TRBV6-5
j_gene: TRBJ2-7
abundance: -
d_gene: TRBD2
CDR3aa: CASREDGPYEQYF
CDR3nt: TGTGCCAGCCGGGAGGACGGCCCCTACGAGCAGTACTTC

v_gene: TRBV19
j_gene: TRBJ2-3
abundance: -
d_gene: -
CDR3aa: CASSIWVTDTQYF
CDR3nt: TGTGCCAGTAGTATTTGGGTCACAGATACGCAGTATTTT

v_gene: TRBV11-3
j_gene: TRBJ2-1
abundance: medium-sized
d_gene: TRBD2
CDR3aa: CASSSGLEGYNEQFF
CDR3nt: TGTGCCAGCAGCTCCGGACTAGAGGGGTACAATGAGCAGTTCTTC

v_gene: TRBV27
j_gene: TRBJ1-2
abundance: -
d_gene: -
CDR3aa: CASSLTAGQLNYGYTF
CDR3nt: TGTGCCAGCAGTTTAACCGCCGGACAGCTTAACTATGGCTACACCTTC

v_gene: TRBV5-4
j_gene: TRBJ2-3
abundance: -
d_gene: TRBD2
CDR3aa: CASSGGSGGTDTQYF
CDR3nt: TGTGCCAGCAGCGGGGGTAGCGGGGGCACAGATACGCAGTATTTT

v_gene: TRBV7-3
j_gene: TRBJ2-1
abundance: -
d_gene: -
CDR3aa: CASSLRGPYNEQFF
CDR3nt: TGTGCCAGCAGCTTAAGGGGACCCTACAATGAGCAGTTCTTC

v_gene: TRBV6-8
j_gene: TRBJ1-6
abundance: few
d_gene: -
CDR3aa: CASSYSIRAEPLHF
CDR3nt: TGTGCCAGCAGTTACTCGATCAGGGCCGAGCCCCTCCACTTT

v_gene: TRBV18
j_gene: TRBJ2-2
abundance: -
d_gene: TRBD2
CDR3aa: CASSPLASGSLTGELFF
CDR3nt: TGTGCCAGCTCACCGCTAGCTAGCGGGAGTTTAACCGGGGAGCTGTTTTTT

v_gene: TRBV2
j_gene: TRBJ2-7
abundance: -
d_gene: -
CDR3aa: CASSKTRSSYEQYF
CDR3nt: TGTGCCAGCAGTAAGACGAGGAGCTCCTACGAGCAGTACTTC

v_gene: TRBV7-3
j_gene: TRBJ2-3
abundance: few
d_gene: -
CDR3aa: CASSLGASTDTQYF
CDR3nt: TGTGCCAGCAGCTTAGGGGCTAGCACAGATACGCAGTATTTT

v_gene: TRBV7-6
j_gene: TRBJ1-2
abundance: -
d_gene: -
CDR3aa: CASSLGRGPGYGYTF
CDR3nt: TGTGCCAGCAGCTTAGGACGGGGGCCAGGGTATGGCTACACCTTC

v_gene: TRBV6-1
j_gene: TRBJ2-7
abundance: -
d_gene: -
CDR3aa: CASSELGLFPYEQYF
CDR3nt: TGTGCCAGCAGTGAACTGGGGTTATTTCCCTACGAGCAGTACTTC

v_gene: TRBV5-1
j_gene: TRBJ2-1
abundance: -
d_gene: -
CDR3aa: CASRASDIDEQFF
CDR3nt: TGCGCCAGCAGGGCTAGCGATATCGATGAGCAGTTCTTC